The 4 T cell receptor beta chains listed next were all sequenced from one sample in a study of blood T cell repertoires in COVID-19. Assay: immunoSEQ multiplex PCR; the TCRdb copy retains only in-frame clones and omits some. The data hold about 50,000 clones, with more than 75% observed a single time. The sequenced material came from peripheral blood. The receptors originated from a woman aged 55-69 years with acute or convalescent COVID-19.

Only a few counts were recorded for this clone. The rearrangement links TRBV30 to TRBJ2-7; D call uncertain. Germline values: CDR1 GTSNPN, CDR2 SVGIG (reference sequence). The CDR3 spans 14 residues. V lost 0 bases and J 2 bases, leaving 11 bases between the germline ends. This CDR3 reads CAWSVQKPPYEQYF. The CDR3, as DNA: TGTGCCTGGAGTGTACAGAAGCCACCCTACGAGCAGTACTTC. The whole variable domain, filled in from reference TRBV30 and TRBJ2-7, reads SQTIHQWPATLVQPVGSPLSLECTVEGTSNPNLYWYRQAAGRGLQLLFYSVGIGQISSEVPQNLSASRPQDRQFILSSKKLLLSDSGFYLCAWSVQKPPYEQYFGPGTRLTVT.

This rearrangement joins TRBV6-6 to TRBJ2-5, with 13 bases identical to TRBD2. The V gene's germline CDR1 is MNHNY and CDR2 SVGAGI (reference sequence). CDR3 length: 15 residues. After removal of 6 bases from V and 5 bases from J, the junction contained 6 bases not matched to a gene. CDR3 in DNA: TGTGCCAGCAGCAAGACTAGCGGGGGGTGGGAGACCCAGTACTTC. This translates into CASSKTSGGWETQYF.

CDR3 nucleotides: TGTGCCAGCACTTTAACGGGACAGGGGAATTTTGAGCAGTTCTTC. Translated: CASTLTGQGNFEQFF. The genes are TRBV2 and TRBJ2-1, with 10 bases aligning to TRBD1. V gave up 7 bases and J gave up 9 bases; unmatched junction bases: 12. Germline CDR1 and CDR2: SNHLY and FYNNEI. The CDR3 spans 15 residues.

J is TRBJ2-5 and V is TRBV24-1; D may be TRBD1 (5 bases). Germline loops: CDR1 KGHDR, CDR2 SFDVKD. The CDR3 extends over 15 amino acids. Trimming removed 4 bases from V and 0 bases from J, with 11 bases in between. The CDR3, as DNA: TGTGCCACCAGTGACCTTGACAGCGACCAAGAGACCCAGTACTTC. It specifies CATSDLDSDQETQYF.